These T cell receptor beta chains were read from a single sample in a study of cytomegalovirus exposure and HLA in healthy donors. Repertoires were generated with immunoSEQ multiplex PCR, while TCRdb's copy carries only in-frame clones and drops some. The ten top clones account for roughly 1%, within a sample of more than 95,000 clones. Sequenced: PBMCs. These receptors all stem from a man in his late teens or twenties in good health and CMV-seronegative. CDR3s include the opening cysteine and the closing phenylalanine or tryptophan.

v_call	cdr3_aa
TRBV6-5	CASSYTGPSSGNTIYF
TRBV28	CASSLLAGGSEVITDTQYF
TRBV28	CASRNGQRAFF
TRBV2	CASSRDRGRLGMNTEAFF
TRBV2	CASSEGGFNQPQHF
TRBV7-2	CASSTKGGGYQPQHF
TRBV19	CASSILRRRSNTGELFF
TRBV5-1	CASRPAGLNTGELFF
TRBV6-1	CASSYTGNTEAFF
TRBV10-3	CAIGTSGSEQYF
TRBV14	CASSQRQGAESYNSPLHF
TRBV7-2	CASSRQGGTYNEQFF
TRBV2	CASSDGQDKLGDEQFF
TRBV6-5	CASRGTAKYGYTF
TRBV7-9	CASDRGGLGTEAFF
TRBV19	CASRRPGTGGNQPQHF
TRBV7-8	CASSLGGTGVDTEAFF
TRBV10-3	CAMGAAATVTEAFF
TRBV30	CAWSALRTGGNYGYTF
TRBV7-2	CASSLEGSSGNTIYF
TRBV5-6	CASSFGQGALGEKLFF
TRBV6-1	CASITDRVMSEQFF
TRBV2	CASNPERGNQPQHF
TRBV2	CASRTANQPQHF
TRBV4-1	CASSQEVAYGYTF
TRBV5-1	CASSVGQDNSPLHF
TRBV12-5	CASFSIGSPLHF
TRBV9	CASSVDSGRPDEQFF
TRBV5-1	CASSRLAGSSYNEQFF
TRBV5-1	CASSRAPAGGKGEAFF
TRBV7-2	CASSTTTGVVQPQHF
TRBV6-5	CAGGQLTDTQYF
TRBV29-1	CSVIRTSDRLRDTQYF
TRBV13	CASSGTGEGSPLHF
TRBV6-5	CASSYAGTGAEQYF
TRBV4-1	CASSQAGRSYEQYF